This TCR beta chain was sequenced in a study of early T cells in non-severe SARS-CoV-2 infection. Study as a whole: Whole-blood bulk RNA, unsorted, was sequenced, and chains were unpaired.

V lost 5 bases and J 4 bases, leaving 12 bases between the germline ends. The CDR3 loop spans 13 amino acids. Germline lookup yields CDR1 MNHNS and CDR2 SASEGT. This clonotype has at least ten counts. Unique molecular identifiers (one per individual cDNA molecule) were attached. From the 5' RACE reads, TCRdb called clonotypes with MiXCR, one entry per CDR3 protein. The sample lists 45,000 to 65,000 distinct CDR3 sequences, 9.1% seen once, with less than 5% in the top ten. The source material was whole blood. This receptor was obtained from an adult who was a healthcare worker with PCR-confirmed SARS-CoV-2 infection or an uninfected control (not recorded which). The rearrangement uses TRBV6-1 and TRBJ2-7, with D possibly being TRBD2 (6 bases). The CDR3 DNA is TGTGCCAGCAGTTTACTCGGGAGATACGAGCAGTACTTC. Protein sequence: CASSLLGRYEQYF.